These 31 T cell receptor beta chains were sequenced from one sample in a study of blood T cell repertoires in COVID-19. Assay used: immunoSEQ multiplex PCR; TCRdb lists only in-frame clones, some missing. The sample records 250,000 to 300,000 clones, roughly nine tenths being singletons. The material sequenced was peripheral blood. The source of these receptors is a woman in her twenties or thirties with COVID-19, enrolled during active disease.

Many counts were recorded for this clone. This rearrangement joins TRBV28 to TRBJ2-7; D might be TRBD2 (5 bases). This CDR3 region has 14 residues. In germline, CDR1 is MDHEN, CDR2 SYDVKM. The ends were cut back, 6 bases at V and 9 bases at J, with 21 bases in the middle. The CDR3 region is CASSPPAGISGQYF. CDR3 bases: TGTGCCAGCAGCCCCCCGGCCGGAATAAGCGGGCAGTACTTC.

V is TRBV9 and J is TRBJ2-7; 8 nucleotides agree with TRBD2. Germline assignment: CDR1 SGDLS and CDR2 YYNGEE. Trimming cost V 3 bases and J 2 bases; bases outside gene matches: 7. This CDR3 contains 15 residues. CDR3 region: CASSAGSGEAYEQYF. CDR3 coding DNA: TGTGCCAGCAGCGCGGGTAGCGGGGAAGCCTACGAGCAGTACTTC.

The rearrangement uses TRBV11-2 and TRBJ2-7, with D possibly being TRBD1 (6 bases). The CDR3 totals 14 residues. In germline, CDR1 is SGHAT, CDR2 FQNNGV. Trimming removed 2 bases from V and 1 base from J, with 9 bases in between. The CDR3 sequence is CASSLYTGSYEQYF. The CDR3 bases are TGTGCCAGCAGCTTATATACAGGGTCCTACGAGCAGTACTTC. The full variable domain, its missing parts supplied by reference TRBV11-2 and TRBJ2-7, is EAGVAQSPRYKIIEKRQSVAFWCNPISGHATLYWYQQILGQGPKLLIQFQNNGVVDDSQLPKDRFSAERLKGVDSTLKIQPAKLEDSAVYLCASSLYTGSYEQYFGPGTRLTVT.

CDR3 DNA: TGCAGCGTGGGGGACAGGACTAACTATGGCTACACCTTC. Amino acid sequence: CSVGDRTNYGYTF. The rearrangement uses TRBV29-1 and TRBJ1-2; 8 nucleotides match TRBD1. The germline gives CDR1 SQVTM, CDR2 ANQGSEA. After removal of 6 bases from V and 0 bases from J, the junction contained 3 bases not matched to a gene. This CDR3 has 13 amino acids.

V and J are TRBV2 and TRBJ1-5, with D possibly matching TRBD1 (6 bases). There are 14 residues in the CDR3. Trimming left V 4 bases short and J 5 bases short, with 12 bases between. Germline loops: CDR1 SNHLY, CDR2 FYNNEI. This chain's CDR3 is CASSGGQGYQPQHF. Here the CDR3 DNA reads TGTGCCAGCAGTGGGGGGCAGGGGTATCAGCCCCAGCATTTT. Using reference TRBV2 and TRBJ1-5 for the parts outside the CDR3, the full variable domain is EPEVTQTPSHQVTQMGQEVILRCVPISNHLYFYWYRQILGQKVEFLVSFYNNEISEKSEIFDDQFSVERPDGSNFTLKIRSTKLEDSAMYFCASSGGQGYQPQHFGDGTRLSIL.

The genes are TRBV4-1 and TRBJ1-2; 8 nucleotides match TRBD1. The CDR3 length is 14 residues. With V trimmed by 4 bases and J by 8 bases, 9 bases remained unmatched. Germline CDR1 is MGHRA and CDR2 is YSYEKL. CDR3 sequence: CASSRSQGASGYTF. Here the CDR3 DNA reads TGCGCCAGCAGCCGGTCGCAGGGGGCTAGCGGCTACACCTTC.

The genes are TRBV6-5 and TRBJ2-2; D is perhaps TRBD1 (5 bases). The CDR3 is made up of 15 amino acids. CDR1 MNHEY and CDR2 SVGAGI come from the germline V gene. V lost 6 bases and J 0 bases, leaving 11 bases between the germline ends. In nucleotides, the CDR3 is TGTGCCAGCAGGCTCCAGACAGCGAACACCGGGGAGCTGTTTTTT. Its translation: CASRLQTANTGELFF.

The chain employs TRBV5-8 and TRBJ2-7; TRBD2 is a possible D gene (6 bases). The CDR3 loop spans 15 amino acids. Germline loops: CDR1 SGHTS, CDR2 YDEGEE. V was cut by 0 bases and J by 2 bases, with 12 bases left in between. The CDR3 here is CASSLVGGQAYEQYF. The CDR3 nucleotides read TGTGCCAGCAGCTTGGTTGGAGGGCAGGCCTACGAGCAGTACTTC.

The V gene is TRBV13, the J gene TRBJ2-7; D may be TRBD1 (6 bases). The CDR3 totals 13 residues. V lost 5 bases to trimming and J lost 9 bases, with 17 bases between them. Germline lookup yields CDR1 PRHDT and CDR2 FYEKMQ (reference sequence). The CDR3 coding sequence is TGTGCCAGCAGCCCAAGACAGGATCCTTTGCAGTACTTC. Protein product: CASSPRQDPLQYF.

This rearrangement joins TRBV29-1 to TRBJ2-1; 13 bases line up with TRBD2. The ends lost 6 bases at V and 4 bases at J; junction bases unmatched: 6. The CDR3 covers 15 residues. Germline values: CDR1 SQVTM, CDR2 ANQGSEA. The CDR3 coding sequence is TGCAGCGTGGAGGGGACTAGCGGGGTTTACAATGAGCAGTTCTTC. This codes for CSVEGTSGVYNEQFF.

This chain links TRBV5-5 with TRBJ2-5; D is perhaps TRBD1 (5 bases). Germline V gives CDR1 SGHKS, CDR2 YYEKEE (reference sequence). V gave up 6 bases and J gave up 7 bases, with 19 bases separating them. CDR3 length: 14 amino acids. CDR3 sequence (DNA): TGTGCCAGCACCCTTCCGACAGTTTTAGGGACCCAGTACTTC. This translates into CASTLPTVLGTQYF. The complete variable domain, with remaining parts taken from reference TRBV5-5 and TRBJ2-5, reads DAGVTQSPTHLIKTRGQQVTLRCSPISGHKSVSWYQQVLGQGPQFIFQYYEKEERGRGNFPDRFSARQFPNYSSELNVNALLLGDSALYLCASTLPTVLGTQYFGPGTRLLVL.

This chain joins TRBV4-1 and TRBJ1-2, with D possibly matching TRBD1 (6 bases). Germline values: CDR1 MGHRA, CDR2 YSYEKL. With 0 bases removed from V and 4 bases from J, the gap between germline ends came to 12 bases. The CDR3 runs 15 residues. The CDR3 loop is CASSQDHRVGYGYTF. Written as DNA, the CDR3 is TGCGCCAGCAGCCAAGATCACAGGGTAGGCTATGGCTACACCTTC.

This chain joins TRBV6-4 and TRBJ1-1; a weak D match, TRBD1 (5 bases). The CDR3 runs to 13 residues. Trimming removed 6 bases at V and 6 bases at J, with 14 bases between. Germline CDR1 reads MRHNA; CDR2 reads SNTAGT. The CDR3 reads CASRNEIGAEAFF. The CDR3 bases are TGTGCCAGCAGGAACGAGATAGGGGCTGAAGCTTTCTTT.

The V call is TRBV27, the J call TRBJ1-2, with D possibly TRBD1 on 6 matching bases. The CDR3 is made up of 15 amino acids. The ends were cut back, 3 bases at V and 3 bases at J, with 14 bases in the middle. CDR1 is MNHEY and CDR2 is SMNVEV in the germline V gene (reference sequence). CDR3 sequence: CASSFLRGPDYGYTF. The CDR3 region has the DNA TGTGCCAGCAGTTTTCTGCGGGGGCCCGACTATGGCTACACCTTC.

This clone was observed a few times. V gene TRBV2 combines with J gene TRBJ2-1; 10 nucleotides match TRBD2. The V and J ends lost 0 bases and 9 bases, in that order; junction bases with no gene match: 8. The CDR3 extends over 16 amino acids. The germline CDR1 and CDR2 sequences are SNHLY and FYNNEI. CDR3 protein: CASSEALSGGTGEQFF. The CDR3 coding sequence is TGTGCCAGCAGTGAAGCGCTTAGCGGGGGGACCGGTGAGCAGTTCTTC. The full variable domain, rest sourced from reference TRBV2 and TRBJ2-1, is EPEVTQTPSHQVTQMGQEVILRCVPISNHLYFYWYRQILGQKVEFLVSFYNNEISEKSEIFDDQFSVERPDGSNFTLKIRSTKLEDSAMYFCASSEALSGGTGEQFFGPGTRLTVL.

The rearrangement uses TRBV5-4 and TRBJ1-2; 9 positions agree with TRBD1. J gave up 7 bases and V 0 bases, and 4 bases lay outside the gene matches. CDR3 length: 14 residues. Germline loops: CDR1 SGHNT, CDR2 YYREEE (reference sequence). CDR3 in DNA: TGTGCCAGCAGCTTGGACAGGGGGCAGGGTGGCTACACCTTC. It translates to CASSLDRGQGGYTF.

V is TRBV5-1 and J is TRBJ1-6, with 9 bases identical to TRBD1. CDR3 length: 15 residues. V shed 2 bases, J shed 9 bases, and the junction held 6 bases outside the gene matches. CDR1 and CDR2 from the germline V gene are SGHRS and YFSETQ. CDR3 coding DNA: TGCGCCAGCAGCTTTCAAGGACAGGGGAGTTCACCCCTCCACTTT. Translated, it gives CASSFQGQGSSPLHF. Full variable domain (missing parts from reference TRBV5-1 and TRBJ1-6): KAGVTQTPRYLIKTRGQQVTLSCSPISGHRSVSWYQQTPGQGLQFLFEYFSETQRNKGNFPGRFSGRQFSNSRSEMNVSTLELGDSALYLCASSFQGQGSSPLHFGNGTRLTVT.

This clone was found once. The chain joins TRBV9 to TRBJ1-3; D ambiguous. Trimming took 0 bases from V and 0 from J, leaving 4 bases between them. The CDR3 is 14 amino acids. Germline CDR1 is SGDLS and CDR2 is YYNGEE. The CDR3 spells CASSVGSSGNTIYF. In DNA form, the CDR3 reads TGTGCCAGCAGCGTAGGTAGCTCTGGAAACACCATATATTTT.

This chain joins TRBV5-8 and TRBJ2-5, with D maybe TRBD1 (5 bases). The germline CDR1 and CDR2 sequences are SGHTS and YDEGEE. The CDR3 consists of 14 residues. Deletions cut 3 bases from V and 1 base from J, with 10 bases between. CDR3: CASSSKGLQETQYF. As DNA, the CDR3 is TGTGCCAGCAGCTCAAAGGGGCTCCAAGAGACCCAGTACTTC.

CDR3 loop: CASSSYRGLNTGELFF. CDR3 nucleotide sequence: TGTGCCAGCAGTTCCTACAGGGGACTGAACACCGGGGAGCTGTTTTTT. This chain connects TRBV6-2 or TRBV6-3 to TRBJ2-2, with D perhaps matching TRBD1 (7 bases). The CDR3 is 16 amino acids. V dropped 4 bases and J dropped 1 base, with 13 bases sitting between them. Germline assignment: CDR1 MNHEY and CDR2 SVGEGT.

This chain joins TRBV12-3 or TRBV12-4 and TRBJ1-6; maybe TRBD1 (5 bases). The CDR3 is made up of 13 amino acids. V lost 5 bases to trimming and J lost 9 bases, with 11 bases between them. CDR3 region: CASSEQGSSPLHF. The CDR3 DNA is TGTGCCAGCAGTGAGCAGGGAAGTTCACCCCTCCACTTT.

This clone was detected only once. The chain combines TRBV28 with TRBJ1-4; D remains unclear. Germline V gene data show CDR1 as MDHEN and CDR2 as SYDVKM. This CDR3 has 13 amino acids. Trimming removed 6 bases at V and 9 bases at J, with 14 bases between. CDR3 loop: CASSLGGSKKLFF. Here the CDR3 DNA reads TGTGCCAGCAGCCTAGGAGGGAGTAAAAAACTGTTTTTT.

Only a few counts were recorded for this clone. The chain uses TRBV5-1 and TRBJ1-5; TRBD1 is a possible D gene (5 bases). Trimming left V 0 bases short and J 0 bases short, with 7 bases between. Per the germline V gene, CDR1 is SGHRS and CDR2 is YFSETQ. The CDR3 consists of 15 residues. In nucleotides, the CDR3 is TGCGCCAGCAGCTTGGAAGGACATAGCAATCAGCCCCAGCATTTT. Translating gives CASSLEGHSNQPQHF.

CDR3 nucleotides: TGTGCCAGCAGTTTAATAGGGGGAGCTCGGATGTGGGAGCAGTACTTC. It specifies CASSLIGGARMWEQYF. This chain links TRBV28 with TRBJ2-7, with D possibly being TRBD1 (6 bases). Per germline, CDR1 MDHEN and CDR2 SYDVKM. Trimming cost V 2 bases and J 7 bases, with 21 bases left between them. This CDR3 contains 16 residues.

This clone was picked up a small number of times. V gene TRBV4-1 combines with J gene TRBJ2-2; TRBD2 aligns across 9 bases. Germline lookup yields CDR1 MGHRA and CDR2 YSYEKL. Trimming removed 0 bases from V and 7 bases from J; junction bases left unmatched: 9. The CDR3 is 17 amino acids. The DNA for the CDR3 is TGCGCCAGCAGCCAAGATTTAAGCGGGGGGTTTAGCGGGGAGCTGTTTTTT. This codes for CASSQDLSGGFSGELFF.

The chain recombines TRBV6-4 with TRBJ2-5; perhaps TRBD1 as D (6 bases). This CDR3 comprises 12 residues. Germline assignment: CDR1 MRHNA and CDR2 SNTAGT. V lost 3 bases and J 4 bases, leaving 6 bases between the germline ends. CDR3 loop: CASSEGGETQYF. CDR3 in DNA: TGTGCCAGCAGTGAAGGGGGAGAGACCCAGTACTTC.

The chain joins TRBV7-8 to TRBJ2-4; TRBD1 matches 9 bases. CDR1 and CDR2 (germline): SGHVS, FQNEAQ. V lost 4 bases and J lost 8; bases outside the gene matches: 12. The CDR3 has 16 residues. CDR3: CASSSSRTGDLDIQYF. The CDR3 nucleotides are TGTGCCAGCAGCTCAAGCCGGACAGGGGACTTAGACATTCAGTACTTC.

This clone is a singleton in its sample. The chain employs TRBV10-1 and TRBJ1-1; 9 bases fit TRBD1. The CDR3 runs 17 residues. In germline, CDR1 is WNHNN, CDR2 SYGVQD (reference sequence). The junction had 22 bases not matched to a gene; V was cut back by 6 bases and J by 11 bases. The CDR3 loop is CASSRGQGSIGFGLAFF. For the CDR3, the DNA is TGCGCCAGCAGCAGGGGACAGGGTAGCATCGGGTTTGGATTGGCTTTCTTT.

The chain has TRBV9 and TRBJ1-2; 7 bases line up with TRBD1. The CDR3 consists of 16 residues. The V gene end was trimmed by 4 bases and the J gene end by 2 bases; junction bases not matched to a gene: 11. Germline CDR1 reads SGDLS; CDR2 reads YYNGEE. The CDR3 DNA sequence: TGTGCCAGCAGCCCCCCCCGACAGGGTTACAACTATGGCTACACCTTC. Translation gives CASSPPRQGYNYGYTF.

This clone was counted a few times. The chain couples TRBV19 to TRBJ2-7; 11 positions match TRBD2. This CDR3 has 14 amino acids. V dropped 9 bases and J dropped 4; count of bases not matched to a gene: 8. Germline V gene sequence: CDR1 LNHDA, CDR2 SQIVND (reference sequence). The CDR3 sequence: CARTGLAGSYEQYF. CDR3 DNA: TGTGCCAGAACTGGACTAGCGGGTTCTTACGAGCAGTACTTC.

This clone has more than one count but fewer than ten. The chain uses TRBV7-9 and TRBJ1-1, with D possibly matching TRBD1 (5 bases). Trimming pared 3 bases from V and 4 bases from J, leaving 6 bases between. CDR1 SEHNR and CDR2 FQNEAQ come from the germline V gene (reference sequence). The CDR3 has 12 amino acids. The CDR3 spells CASSFGATEAFF. Here the CDR3 DNA reads TGTGCCAGCAGCTTTGGGGCCACTGAAGCTTTCTTT. Full variable domain (remainder filled in from reference TRBV7-9 and TRBJ1-1): DTGVSQNPRHKITKRGQNVTFRCDPISEHNRLYWYRQTLGQGPEFLTYFQNEAQLEKSRLLSDRFSAERPKGSFSTLEIQRTEQGDSAMYLCASSFGATEAFFGQGTRLTVV.